The clone carrying this T cell receptor beta chain occurred many times. As yet, its antigen is unknown. At one end, the junction sequence differs from germline, possibly due to a read error. This sample was included in a study of metastatic and nonmetastatic thyroid tumors. Study context: Where malignant and benign thyroid patients were concerned, repertoires were compared across blood and tumor or nodule tissue. Study-wide points: Benign nodules were reported to have significantly lower TCR beta diversity than malignant thyroid tumors, in blood and tumor.

In the authors' workflow: A classifier of distant metastasis in papillary thyroid cancer was built from CDR3 differences (across clinicopathological groups). Using MiXCR, TCRdb reanalyzed the PCR reads. The authors' filters were not applied to this entry. The repertoire has around 13,000 clones, 12% of them found once; the top ten carry about 33%. The CDR3 spans 13 residues. CDR1 and CDR2 (germline): SNHLY, FYNNEI. Until they underwent thyroid surgery, no patient had received any treatment. The gene calls are TRBV2 and TRBJ2-1; no clear D gene. The clonotype originates from a female donor with papillary thyroid cancer or a benign thyroid nodule (not recorded which). Some clones in this sample may be carry-over from other donors' samples. The sequenced sample consisted of blood. The CDR3 DNA is TGTGCCAGCAGTGAGTACTTCCGGGCCCGGGTGAATTTC. It codes for CASSEYFRARVNF.